The rows below give T cell receptor beta chains drawn from one sample of a study of early T cells in non-severe SARS-CoV-2 infection. TCRdb re-analysed the 5' RACE reads in MiXCR, keeping a single row per CDR3 protein. The sample lists more than 20,000 distinct CDR3 sequences; 4% to 5% were seen once. Source material: whole blood. The receptors come from an adult who was a healthcare worker with PCR-confirmed SARS-CoV-2 infection or an uninfected control (not recorded which). CDR3s include the opening cysteine and the closing phenylalanine or tryptophan. A D gene is named only where the DNA matches it firmly. A clone size is listed for some rows: how often the clone was seen (once, few, many), or a class if it is expanded.

j_call: TRBJ2-3; d_call: -; v_call: TRBV3-1; clone_size: many; cdr3_aa: CASEGTRGADTQYF; cdr3_nt: TGTGCCAGCGAGGGGACGCGTGGGGCAGATACGCAGTATTTT
j_call: TRBJ1-6; d_call: -; v_call: TRBV4-1; clone_size: many; cdr3_aa: CASSQVGTSGSPLHF; cdr3_nt: TGCGCCAGCAGCCAAGTTGGGACATCCGGTTCACCCCTCCACTTT
j_call: TRBJ2-3; d_call: -; v_call: TRBV3-1; clone_size: many; cdr3_aa: CASSQSSRTTTDTQYF; cdr3_nt: TGTGCCAGCAGCCAATCCTCGCGGACAACCACAGATACGCAGTATTTT
j_call: TRBJ2-1; d_call: -; v_call: TRBV7-8; clone_size: many; cdr3_aa: CASSPDSPYNEQFF; cdr3_nt: TGTGCCAGCAGCCCCGACTCGCCGTACAATGAGCAGTTCTTC
j_call: TRBJ2-1; d_call: TRBD2; v_call: TRBV5-1; clone_size: many; cdr3_aa: CASTLGLADVAEQFF; cdr3_nt: TGCGCCAGCACCTTAGGACTAGCGGATGTCGCTGAGCAGTTCTTC
j_call: TRBJ2-3; d_call: -; v_call: TRBV10-2; clone_size: many; cdr3_aa: CASSDLATSTDTQYF; cdr3_nt: TGCGCCAGCAGTGACCTAGCGACTAGCACAGATACGCAGTATTTT
j_call: TRBJ2-7; d_call: TRBD1; v_call: TRBV5-6; clone_size: many; cdr3_aa: CASSSRDRRYEQYF; cdr3_nt: TGTGCCAGCAGCTCGCGGGACAGGCGATACGAGCAGTACTTC
j_call: TRBJ2-1; d_call: TRBD2; v_call: TRBV3-1; clone_size: many; cdr3_aa: CASSPLGSGRGNEQFF; cdr3_nt: TGTGCCAGCAGCCCCTTGGGGAGCGGGAGAGGGAATGAGCAGTTCTTC
j_call: TRBJ2-1; d_call: TRBD2; v_call: TRBV12-5; clone_size: many; cdr3_aa: CASGLVPAGANNEQFF; cdr3_nt: TGTGCTAGTGGTTTGGTACCAGCGGGGGCTAACAATGAGCAGTTCTTC
j_call: TRBJ2-1; d_call: -; v_call: TRBV5-1; clone_size: many; cdr3_aa: CASSLRGAVYNEQFF; cdr3_nt: TGCGCCAGCAGCTTGAGGGGCGCCGTCTACAATGAGCAGTTCTTC
j_call: TRBJ1-1; d_call: -; v_call: TRBV7-2; clone_size: many; cdr3_aa: CASSWRRANTEAFF; cdr3_nt: TGTGCCAGCAGCTGGAGACGGGCGAACACTGAAGCTTTCTTT
j_call: TRBJ2-4; d_call: -; v_call: TRBV12-3/TRBV12-4; clone_size: -; cdr3_aa: CASSTGRATKNIQYF; cdr3_nt: TGTGCCAGCAGTACCGGGCGGGCCACCAAAAACATTCAGTACTTC
j_call: TRBJ2-7; d_call: -; v_call: TRBV6-1; clone_size: many; cdr3_aa: CASQDSSPYEQYF; cdr3_nt: TGTGCCAGTCAAGACAGTTCGCCGTACGAGCAGTACTTC
j_call: TRBJ2-7; d_call: TRBD2; v_call: TRBV7-9; clone_size: many; cdr3_aa: CASSLTSGFYEQYF; cdr3_nt: TGTGCCAGCAGCTTGACTAGCGGATTCTACGAGCAGTACTTC
j_call: TRBJ2-1; d_call: -; v_call: TRBV7-3; clone_size: -; cdr3_aa: CASSSGRDNEQFF; cdr3_nt: TGTGCCAGCAGCTCCGGACGGGACAATGAGCAGTTCTTC
j_call: TRBJ2-3; d_call: -; v_call: TRBV3-1; clone_size: few; cdr3_aa: CASSQDLTDTQYF; cdr3_nt: TGTGCCAGCAGCCAAGATTTGACAGATACGCAGTATTTT
j_call: TRBJ2-2; d_call: -; v_call: TRBV7-2; clone_size: many; cdr3_aa: CASSLGTNTGELFF; cdr3_nt: TGTGCCAGCAGCTTAGGGACAAACACCGGGGAGCTGTTTTTT
j_call: TRBJ2-3; d_call: -; v_call: TRBV5-1; clone_size: few; cdr3_aa: CASVAADTQYF; cdr3_nt: TGCGCCAGCGTAGCTGCAGATACGCAGTATTTT
j_call: TRBJ2-7; d_call: TRBD2; v_call: TRBV18; clone_size: many; cdr3_aa: CASEKPGLVREQYF; cdr3_nt: TGTGCCAGCGAAAAGCCGGGACTAGTTCGGGAGCAGTACTTC
j_call: TRBJ2-1; d_call: -; v_call: TRBV19; clone_size: many; cdr3_aa: CASYGGGQQFF; cdr3_nt: TGTGCCAGCTACGGGGGCGGTCAGCAGTTCTTC
j_call: TRBJ2-3; d_call: TRBD2; v_call: TRBV7-8; clone_size: few; cdr3_aa: CASSLGRLATTPDTQYF; cdr3_nt: TGTGCCAGCAGCTTAGGGAGACTAGCTACTACCCCGGATACGCAGTATTTT
j_call: TRBJ2-1; d_call: TRBD2; v_call: TRBV7-6; clone_size: many; cdr3_aa: CASSLAGLAGGNEQFF; cdr3_nt: TGTGCCAGCAGCTTAGCGGGACTAGCGGGAGGGAATGAGCAGTTCTTC
j_call: TRBJ1-2; d_call: TRBD1; v_call: TRBV13; clone_size: many; cdr3_aa: CASSPTGTGPNYGYTF; cdr3_nt: TGTGCCAGCAGTCCAACCGGGACAGGGCCTAACTATGGCTACACCTTC
j_call: TRBJ2-3; d_call: -; v_call: TRBV5-1; clone_size: -; cdr3_aa: CASSLIQFTDTQYF; cdr3_nt: TGCGCCAGCAGCTTGATTCAGTTCACAGATACGCAGTATTTT
j_call: TRBJ1-2; d_call: -; v_call: TRBV12-3/TRBV12-4; clone_size: many; cdr3_aa: CASNDRKNYGYTF; cdr3_nt: TGTGCCAGCAATGACAGAAAGAACTATGGCTACACCTTC